Described below is a single T cell receptor beta chain sequence and its context. This clone's antigen is unknown. No per-base quality is available; no much larger clone lies one base away. The V and J ends are trimmed by 0 bases and 5 bases, leaving 5 bases between them. The CDR1 and CDR2 encoded by the germline V gene are SGDLS and YYNGEE. The CDR3 runs 13 residues from the cysteine to the phenylalanine. Solely the CDR3 DNA is kept, with 39 bases framed from the first base. The data stem from a study of blood T cell repertoires in COVID-19 (dated by TCRdb to between 2020 and 2021). With respect to the entire study: Samples covering the acute and convalescent phases of COVID-19 were provided by collaborators in the United States, Italy and Spain. The material from the prospective study consisted of cDNA or gDNA derived from T cells, B-cell-depleted T cells, or PBMCs. Subjects who had been exposed to COVID-19, were actively infected with it, or had recovered from it provided the deeply sampled blood TCRbeta repertoires that made up the dataset. The repertoires were released in a freely available public database intended as a resource for research on the immune response to SARS-CoV-2. The samples were drawn from the first 160 participants of the ongoing ImmuneRACE study and from 1,254 subjects provided by 6 global collaborators. Nearly every sample came with metadata listing a de-identified subject ID, COVID-19 status, age in years and sex. Where available, HLA class I and class II types were taken from metadata supplied by the sample provider and were not determined by assay-based typing.

The collaborating institutions used their own protocols to collect whole blood in K2EDTA tubes. Collaborator samples were shipped for TCRbeta analysis as frozen whole blood, isolated PBMCs, or DNA extracted from either sample type. Overall results and qualifications from the work: The quantity of clinical and demographic metadata differed by source and by participant and was supplied without curation.

TCRbeta CDR3 regions were amplified from genomic DNA using the immunoSEQ Assay, a bias-controlled multiplex PCR. The study's processing was this. The number of nucleated cells in each sample was estimated from the amplification of reference gene primers within the assay. Sequence reads were collapsed and filtered to measure the absolute abundance of every unique TCRbeta CDR3 rearrangement. For each sample, productive Simpson clonality was calculated as the square root of Simpson's diversity index across productive rearrangements. This is the immuneACCESS table as TCRdb keeps it, with only in-frame sequences that have V and J called. A part of the clones is gone; compared with another copy, unresolved V genes explain less than half, and the rest is unexplained. That table furnishes V, J and clone size, whereas the DNA furnished D and trimming. Within this sample are just over 90,000 clones, with roughly nine tenths of them counted one time only. The ten largest clones add up to approximately 1.5% of the sample.

The sequence joins TRBV9 to TRBJ2-2; no D segment can be confidently identified. The source is a human donor with active COVID-19. The donor label of this sample is uncertain. Sequenced sample: peripheral blood. The sequence in DNA is TGTGCCAGCAGCGTAGGCGGTACCGGGGAGCTGTTTTTT. This is translated as CASSVGGTGELFF.